This TCR beta chain was found in a study of cytomegalovirus exposure and HLA in healthy donors. Study-level findings and limits: Immune exposure was documented only through CMV serostatus. In a later analysis, a missense DCLRE1C variant was linked to TCR beta V- and J-gene trimming. Most TCR sequences proved rare, with some public TCRs found in many donors. In vitro data verified a few CMV-associated chains as specific for CMV antigens.

This PCR relied on a set of 60 Vbeta primers and 13 Jbeta primers. Sequenced by immunoSEQ multiplex PCR; TCRdb stores in-frame clones only, minus some. The sample yields over 80,000 clones, nearly 80% seen once. This clone occurred once. No antigen is known for it. V lost 0 bases, J lost 4 bases, and 10 bases lay in between. CDR3 size: 15 residues. Germline CDR1 reads SGHRS; CDR2 reads YFSETQ. The rearrangement uses TRBV5-1 and TRBJ2-2; tentatively, D is TRBD1 (7 bases). The sequence was collected from a female donor in good health and CMV-seronegative. The sequencing sample was made of PBMCs. CDR3 bases: TGCGCCAGCAGCTTGGTGCAGGGGGGCACCGGGGAGCTGTTTTTT. It specifies CASSLVQGGTGELFF. The complete variable domain, with remaining parts taken from reference TRBV5-1 and TRBJ2-2, reads KAGVTQTPRYLIKTRGQQVTLSCSPISGHRSVSWYQQTPGQGLQFLFEYFSETQRNKGNFPGRFSGRQFSNSRSEMNVSTLELGDSALYLCASSLVQGGTGELFFGEGSRLTVL.